A single sample gave rise to the 32 T cell receptor beta chains below, sequenced in a study of blood T cell repertoires in COVID-19. Only in-frame clones appear in the TCRdb table, and some are missing; sequencing was by immunoSEQ multiplex PCR. The sample contains 250,000 to 350,000 clones, approximately 85% of which appear only once. Source material: PBMCs or T cells enriched from blood (not recorded which). These receptor sequences come from a woman aged 25 to 45 who had recovered from COVID-19.

This clone was seen more than once but under ten times. The chain has TRBV6-1 and TRBJ2-7, with 9 bases lining up with TRBD1. V lost 2 bases to trimming and J lost 6 bases; unmatched junction nucleotides: 2. CDR1 MNHNS and CDR2 SASEGT come from the germline V gene. This CDR3 is built from 13 residues. The CDR3 here is CASSESDRGEQYF. For the CDR3, the DNA is TGTGCCAGCAGTGAATCGGACAGGGGCGAGCAGTACTTC.

J is TRBJ2-5 and V is TRBV7-9; 13 positions match TRBD2. There are 16 residues in the CDR3. The germline CDR1 and CDR2 sequences are SEHNR and FQNEAQ (reference sequence). Trimming took 1 base from V and 2 from J; bases not matched to a gene: 1. As DNA, the CDR3 is TGTGCCAGCAGCTTAGGGACTAGCGGGGGACAAGAGACCCAGTACTTC. It is translated as CASSLGTSGGQETQYF. Full variable domain (rest looked up from reference TRBV7-9 and TRBJ2-5): DTGVSQNPRHKITKRGQNVTFRCDPISEHNRLYWYRQTLGQGPEFLTYFQNEAQLEKSRLLSDRFSAERPKGSFSTLEIQRTEQGDSAMYLCASSLGTSGGQETQYFGPGTRLLVL.

In this sample, this clone turned up once. This sequence joins TRBV2 and TRBJ2-5; a weak D match, TRBD1 (6 bases). CDR1 and CDR2 (germline): SNHLY, FYNNEI. There are 13 residues in the CDR3. With 4 bases removed from V and 2 bases from J, the gap between germline ends came to 8 bases. CDR3 amino acids: CASSGTVQETQYF. Written as DNA, the CDR3 is TGTGCCAGCAGTGGGACAGTACAAGAGACCCAGTACTTC. Full variable domain (remainder filled in from reference TRBV2 and TRBJ2-5): EPEVTQTPSHQVTQMGQEVILRCVPISNHLYFYWYRQILGQKVEFLVSFYNNEISEKSEIFDDQFSVERPDGSNFTLKIRSTKLEDSAMYFCASSGTVQETQYFGPGTRLLVL.

This clone was counted between two and nine times. V gene TRBV5-6 combines with J gene TRBJ2-7; TRBD2 matches at 16 bases. The CDR3 has 17 residues. V was clipped by 2 bases and J by 5 bases; unmatched bases: 7. Germline CDR1 is SGHDT and CDR2 is YYEEEE. The CDR3 bases are TGTGCCAGCAGCTTATGGGGACTAGCGGGGGGGCGGAACGAGCAGTACTTC. Protein product: CASSLWGLAGGRNEQYF.

The chain carries TRBV7-9 and TRBJ1-3; D not resolved. The ends were cut back, 9 bases at V and 1 base at J, with 19 bases in the middle. The CDR3 consists of 16 residues. CDR1 and CDR2 (germline): SEHNR, FQNEAQ (reference sequence). CDR3 DNA sequence: TGTGCCAGTAGCCTTGGTCGCTACGTGTCTGGAAACACCATATATTTT. Its protein product is CASSLGRYVSGNTIYF.

This CDR3 reads CASSLADRGLLDTQYF. Written as DNA, the CDR3 is TGTGCCAGCAGCTTAGCGGACAGGGGCTTGTTAGATACGCAGTATTTT. The chain uses TRBV11-1 and TRBJ2-3, with 9 positions matching TRBD1. CDR1 and CDR2 (germline): SGHAT, FQDESV (reference sequence). After removal of 0 bases from V and 5 bases from J, the junction contained 6 bases not matched to a gene. This CDR3 has 16 amino acids.

The chain combines TRBV3-1 (or the pseudogene TRBV3-2) with TRBJ2-2, with D perhaps TRBD1 (5 bases). The V gene's germline CDR1 is LGHDT and CDR2 YNNKEL (reference sequence). The CDR3 has 12 amino acids. V gave up 1 base and J gave up 8 bases, with 5 bases separating them. This chain's CDR3 is CASSQGTGELFF. In DNA form, the CDR3 reads TGTGCCAGCAGCCAAGGGACAGGGGAGCTGTTTTTT.

The V gene is TRBV12-3 or TRBV12-4, the J gene TRBJ2-1, with TRBD1 identical over 7 bases. V trimming: 8 bases; J trimming: 4 bases; junction bases outside the gene matches: 5. The CDR3 is 13 amino acids. The CDR3 loop reads CASVQGRYNEQFF. The CDR3 DNA follows: TGTGCCAGCGTACAGGGGAGATACAATGAGCAGTTCTTC.

The chain uses TRBV4-2 and TRBJ2-1; D perhaps matches TRBD2 (5 bases). Trimming took off 1 base at V and 5 bases at J, with 9 bases between the two ends. Germline values: CDR1 LGHNA, CDR2 YNFKEQ. CDR3 length equals 14 residues. The CDR3 protein is CASSQGGPDNEQFF. The CDR3 bases are TGTGCCAGCAGCCAAGGCGGGCCAGACAATGAGCAGTTCTTC.

The chain recombines TRBV2 with TRBJ1-2, with a possible D match to TRBD1 (6 bases). Looked up from germline, CDR1 is SNHLY and CDR2 is FYNNEI. The CDR3 extends over 14 amino acids. Trimming removed 1 base at V and 8 bases at J, with 14 bases between. CDR3 loop: CASSEEGQGLGYTF. The CDR3 DNA follows: TGTGCCAGCAGTGAAGAAGGGCAGGGGTTAGGCTACACCTTC.

The chain carries TRBV28 and TRBJ1-5; D might be TRBD1 (6 bases). Germline-derived CDR1 and CDR2 are MDHEN and SYDVKM. The V end lost 6 bases, the J end lost 3 bases, and 12 bases lay between the germline ends. The CDR3 runs to 14 residues. CDR3 coding DNA: TGTGCCAGCAGGGTAGGACAGAACAATCAGCCCCAGCATTTT. Protein product: CASRVGQNNQPQHF.

The genes are TRBV5-8 and TRBJ1-5; the D gene is possibly TRBD1 (5 bases). V was clipped by 3 bases and J by 4 bases, with 14 bases between them. Germline CDR1 is SGHTS and CDR2 is YDEGEE. The CDR3 has 15 residues. The CDR3 DNA is TGTGCCAGCAGCTCGGGGGGACTTTATAATCAGCCCCAGCATTTT. This codes for CASSSGGLYNQPQHF.

The chain employs TRBV27 and TRBJ2-5, with TRBD2 as a possible D gene (5 bases). CDR3 length equals 13 residues. The germline V gene encodes CDR1 MNHEY and CDR2 SMNVEV (reference sequence). Between the trimmed V and J ends, which lost 6 bases and 4 bases, there was a span of 12 bases. The CDR3 DNA is TGTGCCAGCAGCATTGAGGGCACAGAGACCCAGTACTTC. Amino acid sequence: CASSIEGTETQYF.

The chain recombines TRBV19 with TRBJ1-1; no clear D gene. This CDR3 is 13 amino acids long. Between the trimmed V and J ends, which lost 6 bases and 3 bases, there was a span of 11 bases. In germline, CDR1 is LNHDA, CDR2 SQIVND (reference sequence). The DNA of the CDR3 is TGTGCCAGTAGCAACCACCGGGACACTGAAGCTTTCTTT. Translating gives CASSNHRDTEAFF. The full variable domain, its missing parts supplied by reference TRBV19 and TRBJ1-1, is DGGITQSPKYLFRKEGQNVTLSCEQNLNHDAMYWYRQDPGQGLRLIYYSQIVNDFQKGDIAEGYSVSREKKESFPLTVTSAQKNPTAFYLCASSNHRDTEAFFGQGTRLTVV.

The chain links TRBV5-8 to TRBJ1-2; unclear D gene. Germline CDR1 SGHTS, CDR2 YDEGEE. Trimming removed 2 bases at V and 5 bases at J, with 22 bases between. The CDR3 runs to 17 residues. The CDR3 protein is CASSFKYEAGSLYGYTF. DNA for the CDR3: TGTGCCAGCAGCTTTAAATACGAGGCGGGGAGCCTTTATGGCTACACCTTC.

The chain carries TRBV10-2 and TRBJ2-5; D call uncertain. Deletions cut 3 bases from V and 9 bases from J, with 11 bases between. This CDR3 region has 12 residues. From germline, CDR1 is WSHSY and CDR2 SAAADI. CDR3 amino acids: CASSDRVEAQYF. CDR3 bases: TGCGCCAGCAGTGACCGAGTTGAGGCCCAGTACTTC.

This sequence joins TRBV11-2 and TRBJ1-3; the D is unclear. There are 13 residues in the CDR3. CDR1 is SGHAT and CDR2 is FQNNGV in the germline V gene. Trimming cost V 9 bases and J 4 bases, with 13 bases left between them. CDR3 residues: CASLLGSGNTIYF. DNA for the CDR3: TGTGCCAGTTTATTGGGCTCCGGAAACACCATATATTTT.

The rearrangement links TRBV7-9 to TRBJ2-1; D gene ambiguous. This CDR3 is 14 amino acids long. With 2 bases removed from V and 5 bases from J, the gap between germline ends came to 10 bases. Germline-derived CDR1 and CDR2 are SEHNR and FQNEAQ (reference sequence). CDR3: CASSLLQDHNEQFF. In DNA form, the CDR3 reads TGTGCCAGCAGCTTACTGCAGGATCACAATGAGCAGTTCTTC.

V gene TRBV29-1 combines with J gene TRBJ1-1; 9 nucleotides agree with TRBD1. The length of the CDR3 is 15 residues. CDR1 SQVTM and CDR2 ANQGSEA come from the germline V gene. J was trimmed by 0 bases and V by 4 bases; bases with no gene match: 6. The CDR3: CSVVGGTGLNTEAFF. The DNA of the CDR3 is TGCAGCGTTGTTGGGGGGACAGGGCTGAACACTGAAGCTTTCTTT.

The chain couples TRBV28 to TRBJ2-5; D might be TRBD1 (7 bases). V lost 5 bases and J 5 bases, leaving 15 bases between the germline ends. Germline V gene sequence: CDR1 MDHEN, CDR2 SYDVKM. The CDR3 runs to 14 residues. The CDR3 protein is CASSPPTGRETQYF. The CDR3, as DNA: TGTGCCAGCAGTCCACCGACAGGGAGGGAGACCCAGTACTTC.

V and J are TRBV6-4 and TRBJ2-6; 7 bases match TRBD1. This CDR3 is 16 amino acids long. V shed 9 bases and J 0 bases; nucleotides not matched to a gene: 8. The V gene's germline CDR1 is MRHNA and CDR2 SNTAGT. The DNA for the CDR3 is TGTGCCAGTACCGACAGGGCAAGCTCTGGGGCCAACGTCCTGACTTTC. This sequence encodes CASTDRASSGANVLTF.

The sample holds one count of this clone. The chain couples TRBV28 to TRBJ1-4; D gene ambiguous. Germline V gives CDR1 MDHEN, CDR2 SYDVKM. V lost 2 bases and J 8 bases, leaving 21 bases between the germline ends. The CDR3 is made up of 17 amino acids. The CDR3 DNA sequence: TGTGCCAGCAGTTTAGGCGCCGAGAGGGCCCCTGGGGAAAAACTGTTTTTT. This gives the protein CASSLGAERAPGEKLFF.

The V and J genes are TRBV5-1 and TRBJ1-4; weak D call: TRBD1 (6 bases). Germline CDR1 is SGHRS and CDR2 is YFSETQ. V was shortened by 0 bases and J by 8 bases, with 11 bases between the two germline ends. The CDR3 has 14 residues. The CDR3 is CASSLGQAREKLFF. CDR3 nucleotides: TGCGCCAGCAGCTTGGGACAGGCTAGAGAAAAACTGTTTTTT.

The chain couples TRBV28 to TRBJ1-5; D remains ambiguous. The V end was cut by 6 bases, the J end by 6 bases, with 9 bases between. Germline V lookup: CDR1 MDHEN, CDR2 SYDVKM. This CDR3 is 12 amino acids long. The CDR3 loop is CASSEPGQPQHF. The CDR3 nucleotides are TGTGCCAGCAGCGAACCAGGTCAGCCCCAGCATTTT.

This clone has more than one count but fewer than ten. The V call is TRBV11-2, the J call TRBJ1-5; 8 nucleotides align to TRBD1. Losses at the gene ends were 2 bases for V and 7 bases for J; bases not matched to a gene: 7. This CDR3 contains 15 residues. Germline values: CDR1 SGHAT, CDR2 FQNNGV. CDR3 in amino acids: CASSLSGGKNQPQHF. The CDR3 coding sequence is TGTGCCAGCAGCTTATCAGGGGGCAAGAACCAGCCCCAGCATTTT. Drawing the rest from reference TRBV11-2 and TRBJ1-5, the complete variable domain is EAGVAQSPRYKIIEKRQSVAFWCNPISGHATLYWYQQILGQGPKLLIQFQNNGVVDDSQLPKDRFSAERLKGVDSTLKIQPAKLEDSAVYLCASSLSGGKNQPQHFGDGTRLSIL.

This sequence joins TRBV7-8 and TRBJ2-2, with a possible D match to TRBD1 (6 bases). The CDR3 covers 15 residues. Between the trimmed V and J ends, which lost 1 base and 0 bases, there was a span of 6 bases. From germline, CDR1 is SGHVS and CDR2 FQNEAQ. This CDR3 reads CASSLGTANTGELFF. The CDR3 DNA reads as TGTGCCAGCAGCTTAGGGACAGCGAACACCGGGGAGCTGTTTTTT.

V gene TRBV5-6 combines with J gene TRBJ2-4; perhaps TRBD2 as D (6 bases). V lost 4 bases and J lost 8, with 16 bases in between. Germline V lookup: CDR1 SGHDT, CDR2 YYEEEE. This CDR3 region has 14 residues. As DNA, the CDR3 is TGTGCCAGCAGCGATCGGGGCGGAGGGGACATTCAGTACTTC. Its protein is CASSDRGGGDIQYF.

This clone was picked up many times. CDR3 sequence reads: CASSNQVNEQYF. CDR3 bases: TGTGCCAGTAGTAATCAGGTCAACGAGCAGTACTTC. The chain carries TRBV19 and TRBJ2-7; no firm D call. This CDR3 is 12 amino acids long. Germline V CDR1 and CDR2: LNHDA, SQIVND (reference sequence). Trimming removed 4 bases from V and 5 bases from J, with 9 bases in between.

The J gene is TRBJ1-1, the V gene TRBV28, with 8 bases matching TRBD1. This CDR3 contains 14 residues. V lost 10 bases and J lost 3; bases outside the gene matches: 10. Germline lookup yields CDR1 MDHEN and CDR2 SYDVKM. CDR3 residues: CATLPTGDYTEAFF. The CDR3 bases are TGTGCCACCCTCCCGACAGGGGACTACACTGAAGCTTTCTTT.

The rearrangement links TRBV27 to TRBJ2-7; D is perhaps TRBD2 (7 bases). The CDR3 consists of 13 residues. V shed 7 bases and J shed 7 bases, with 17 bases lying between them. The germline V gene encodes CDR1 MNHEY and CDR2 SMNVEV (reference sequence). In DNA, the CDR3 is TGTGCCAGCACCAAGGGGGGGGCGCGGGAGCAGTACTTC. This translates into CASTKGGAREQYF.

The rearrangement uses TRBV7-3 and TRBJ2-2, with a weak D call TRBD2 (6 bases). V was cut by 3 bases and J by 3 bases, with 8 bases left in between. CDR1 SGHTA and CDR2 FQGTGA come from the germline V gene. The CDR3 consists of 14 residues. The CDR3 protein is CASSFSGYTGELFF. CDR3 DNA sequence: TGTGCCAGCAGCTTTAGCGGATACACCGGGGAGCTGTTTTTT.

This clone was detected a few times. The chain combines TRBV7-7 with TRBJ1-5; D call uncertain. Germline V CDR1 and CDR2: SSHAT, FNYEAQ (reference sequence). Trimming stripped 1 base from V and 4 bases from J, with 5 bases between. The CDR3 has 13 amino acids. The CDR3 DNA follows: TGTGCCAGCAGCTTAGAGAGAAATCAGCCCCAGCATTTT. Translation gives CASSLERNQPQHF.